This T cell receptor beta chain is from a study of T-cell memory formation after mild COVID-19. Across the study: For the most part, TCR clusters were specific to one donor.

General observations from the study: There were some responding clones in pre-infection memory, which suggested that cross-reactive memory had joined. The study found balanced CD4/CD8 in clones contracting day 15 to 85 and a CD4+ lean in later expanders. Largely, contracting CD4+ clones fell within CM and EM, and contracting CD8+ clones within EMRA.

TCRdb itself ran the 5' RACE reads through MiXCR, one entry per CDR3 protein. This sample yields 500,000 to 550,000 distinct CDR3 sequences, of which roughly 22% are seen a single time; roughly an eighth belongs to the top ten. To note about this clonotype: What it binds is unknown.

There are 13 residues in the CDR3. V was clipped by 2 bases and J by 2 bases, with 9 bases between them. Germline values: CDR1 SQVTM, CDR2 ANQGSEA. This TCR was sampled from an adult woman who had mild COVID-19 (a few samples of this study predate the infection). Cell type and time point are not known. Sequences were obtained from PBMCs or a T cell subset sorted from them (not recorded which). The rearrangement uses TRBV29-1 and TRBJ2-5; no definite D call. The DNA of the CDR3 is TGCAGCGTTGAATCGACACAGCAAGAGACCCAGTACTTC. This encodes CSVESTQQETQYF. The full variable domain, rest sourced from reference TRBV29-1 and TRBJ2-5, is SAVISQKPSRDICQRGTSLTIQCQVDSQVTMMFWYRQQPGQSLTLIATANQGSEATYESGFVIDKFPISRPNLTFSTLTVSNMSPEDSSIYLCSVESTQQETQYFGPGTRLLVL.